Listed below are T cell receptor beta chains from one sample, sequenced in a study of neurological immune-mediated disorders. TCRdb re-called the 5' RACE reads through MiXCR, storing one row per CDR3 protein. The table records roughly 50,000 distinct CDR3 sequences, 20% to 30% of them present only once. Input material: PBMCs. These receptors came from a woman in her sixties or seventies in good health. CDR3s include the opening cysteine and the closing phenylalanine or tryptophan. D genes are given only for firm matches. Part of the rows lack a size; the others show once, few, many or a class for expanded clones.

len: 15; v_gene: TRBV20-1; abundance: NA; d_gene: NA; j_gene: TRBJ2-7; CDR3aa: CIARDLSRISYEQYF; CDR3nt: TGCATTGCTAGAGATCTTAGCAGGATCTCCTACGAGCAGTACTTC
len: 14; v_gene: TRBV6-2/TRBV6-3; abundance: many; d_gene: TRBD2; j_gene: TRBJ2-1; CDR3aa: CASSGGEGPNEQFF; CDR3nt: TGTGCCAGCAGCGGAGGGGAGGGCCCCAATGAGCAGTTCTTC
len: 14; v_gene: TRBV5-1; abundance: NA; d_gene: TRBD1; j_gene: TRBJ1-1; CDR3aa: CASSRDRGNTEAFF; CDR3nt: TGCGCCAGCAGTCGTGACAGGGGTAACACTGAAGCTTTCTTT
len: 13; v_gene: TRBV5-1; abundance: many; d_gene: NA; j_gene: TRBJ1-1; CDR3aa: CASSFADSTEAFF; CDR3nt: TGCGCCAGCAGCTTCGCCGACAGCACTGAAGCTTTCTTT
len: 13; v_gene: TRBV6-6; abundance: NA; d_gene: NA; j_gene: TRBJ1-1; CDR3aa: CASSSKDYTEAFF; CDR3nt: TGTGCCAGCAGTTCCAAGGATTACACTGAAGCTTTCTTT
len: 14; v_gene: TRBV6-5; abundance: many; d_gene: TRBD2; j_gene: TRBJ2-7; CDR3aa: CASSTTSDLYEQYF; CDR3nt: TGTGCCAGCAGCACGACTAGCGACCTCTACGAGCAGTACTTC
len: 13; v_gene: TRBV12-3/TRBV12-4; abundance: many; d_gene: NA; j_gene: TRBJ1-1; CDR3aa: CASSFGGNTEAFF; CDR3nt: TGTGCCAGCAGTTTTGGGGGGAACACTGAAGCTTTCTTT
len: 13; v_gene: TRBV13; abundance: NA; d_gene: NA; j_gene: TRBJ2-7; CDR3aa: CASSYRRGDEQYF; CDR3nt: TGTGCCAGCAGCTACCGTAGGGGGGACGAGCAGTACTTC
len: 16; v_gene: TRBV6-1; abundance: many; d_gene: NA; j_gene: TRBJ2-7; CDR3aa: CASSPRERRSSYEQYF; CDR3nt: TGTGCCAGCAGCCCTAGGGAGAGGAGGAGCTCCTACGAGCAGTACTTC
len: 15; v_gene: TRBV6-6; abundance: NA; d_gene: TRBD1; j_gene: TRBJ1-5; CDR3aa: CASSWSDRANQPPHF; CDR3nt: TGTGCCAGCAGTTGGAGTGACAGGGCCAATCAGCCCCCGCATTTT
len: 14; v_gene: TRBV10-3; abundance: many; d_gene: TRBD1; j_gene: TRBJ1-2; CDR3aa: CAISGQGAEYGYTF; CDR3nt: TGTGCCATCAGTGGACAGGGGGCAGAGTATGGCTACACCTTC
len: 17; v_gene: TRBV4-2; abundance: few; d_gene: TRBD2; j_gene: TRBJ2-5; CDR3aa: CASSQDSASGSQETQYF; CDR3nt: TGTGCCAGCAGCCAAGATTCAGCTAGCGGGAGCCAAGAGACCCAGTACTTC
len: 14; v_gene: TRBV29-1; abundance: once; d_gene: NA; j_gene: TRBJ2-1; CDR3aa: CSVEGTKPINEQFF; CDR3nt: TGCAGCGTTGAAGGGACAAAACCTATCAATGAGCAGTTCTTC
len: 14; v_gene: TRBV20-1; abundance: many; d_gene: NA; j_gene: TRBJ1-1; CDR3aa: CSAREGSMNTEVFF; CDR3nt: TGCAGTGCTAGAGAAGGCAGTATGAACACTGAAGTTTTCTTT
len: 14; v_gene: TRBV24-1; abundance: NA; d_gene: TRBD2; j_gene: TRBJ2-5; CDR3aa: CATSDGGMWETQYF; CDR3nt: TGTGCCACTTCGGACGGGGGGATGTGGGAGACCCAGTACTTC
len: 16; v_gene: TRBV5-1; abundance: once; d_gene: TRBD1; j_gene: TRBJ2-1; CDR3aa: CASSFIPTGPNNEQFF; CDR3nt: TGCGCCAGCAGCTTCATCCCGACAGGGCCGAACAATGAGCAGTTCTTC
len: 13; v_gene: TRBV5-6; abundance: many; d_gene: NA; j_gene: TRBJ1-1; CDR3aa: CASSRRGYTEAFF; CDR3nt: TGTGCCAGCAGCCGCCGGGGGTACACTGAAGCTTTCTTT
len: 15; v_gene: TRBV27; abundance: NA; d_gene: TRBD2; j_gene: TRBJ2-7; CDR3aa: CASSRPGLAFGEQYF; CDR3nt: TGTGCCAGCAGCAGACCGGGACTAGCGTTTGGGGAGCAGTACTTC
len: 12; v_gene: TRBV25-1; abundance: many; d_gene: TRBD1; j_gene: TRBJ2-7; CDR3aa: CASGGQPYEQYF; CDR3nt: TGTGCCAGCGGGGGACAGCCCTACGAGCAGTACTTC
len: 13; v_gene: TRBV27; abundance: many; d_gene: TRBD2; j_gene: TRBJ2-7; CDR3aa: CASSPRTSHEQYF; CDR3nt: TGTGCCAGCAGTCCAAGGACTAGCCACGAGCAGTACTTC
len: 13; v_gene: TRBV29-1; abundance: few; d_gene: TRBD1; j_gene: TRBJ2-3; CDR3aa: CSGRQGATDTQYF; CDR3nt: TGCAGCGGCCGACAGGGCGCCACAGATACGCAGTATTTT
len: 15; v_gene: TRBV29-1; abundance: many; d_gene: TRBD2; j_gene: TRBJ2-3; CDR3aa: CSVAGLAGGADNPYF; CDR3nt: TGCAGCGTTGCAGGACTAGCGGGAGGAGCCGATAACCCGTATTTT
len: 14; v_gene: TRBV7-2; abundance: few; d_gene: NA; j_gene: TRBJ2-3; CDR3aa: CASKRVEGTDTQYF; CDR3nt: TGTGCCAGCAAAAGAGTGGAGGGGACAGATACGCAGTATTTT
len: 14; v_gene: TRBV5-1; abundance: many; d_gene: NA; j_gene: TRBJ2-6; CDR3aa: CASSLESGANVLTF; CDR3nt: TGCGCCAGCAGCTTGGAATCTGGGGCCAACGTCCTGACTTTC
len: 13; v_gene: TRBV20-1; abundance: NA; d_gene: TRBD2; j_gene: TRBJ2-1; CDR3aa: CSASLAGRNEQFF; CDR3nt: TGCAGTGCTAGCCTAGCGGGGAGGAATGAGCAGTTCTTC
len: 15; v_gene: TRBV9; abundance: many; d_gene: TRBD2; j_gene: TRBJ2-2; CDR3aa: CASKAGTSTIGELFF; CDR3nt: TGTGCCAGCAAGGCCGGGACTAGCACGATCGGGGAGCTGTTTTTT
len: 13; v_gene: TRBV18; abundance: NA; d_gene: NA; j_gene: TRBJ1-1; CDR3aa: CASSPGSTYEAFF; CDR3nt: TGTGCCAGCTCACCGGGCAGTACTTATGAAGCTTTCTTT
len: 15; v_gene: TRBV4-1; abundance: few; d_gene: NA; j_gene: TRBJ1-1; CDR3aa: CASSQETTLGGAAFF; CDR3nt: TGCGCCAGCAGCCAAGAAACTACTCTCGGGGGCGCGGCTTTCTTT
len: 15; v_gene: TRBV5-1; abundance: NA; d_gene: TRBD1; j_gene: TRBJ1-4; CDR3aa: CASSLLGTAGEKLFF; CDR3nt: TGCGCCAGCAGCTTGCTTGGGACAGCAGGTGAAAAACTGTTTTTT
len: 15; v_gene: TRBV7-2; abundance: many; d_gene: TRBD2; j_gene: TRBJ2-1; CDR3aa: CASSLLAGGYNEQFF; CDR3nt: TGTGCCAGCAGCCTGCTAGCGGGAGGCTACAATGAGCAGTTCTTC
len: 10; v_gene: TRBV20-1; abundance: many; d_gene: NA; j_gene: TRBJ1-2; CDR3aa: CSARPYGYTF; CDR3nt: TGCAGTGCTAGACCTTATGGCTACACCTTC
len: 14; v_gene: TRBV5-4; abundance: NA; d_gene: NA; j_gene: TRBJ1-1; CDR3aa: CASSWGRQSLEAFF; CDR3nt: TGTGCCAGCAGCTGGGGAAGACAGTCTCTTGAAGCTTTCTTT